The 10 T cell receptor beta chains presented below share a single source sample, sequenced in a study of cytomegalovirus exposure and HLA in healthy donors. Use of 60 Vbeta and 13 Jbeta primers characterized the PCR. Repertoires were generated with immunoSEQ multiplex PCR, while TCRdb's copy carries only in-frame clones and drops some. The sample holds around 150,000 clones; roughly 80% are singletons and the top ten take 4.3%. Sequenced input: PBMCs. These TCRs come from a man between 35 and 55 years old in good health and CMV-seronegative.

V is TRBV28 and J is TRBJ1-5; D gene ambiguous. V dropped 3 bases and J dropped 2 bases, with 14 bases sitting between them. This CDR3 is built from 16 residues. The V gene's germline CDR1 is MDHEN and CDR2 SYDVKM. The CDR3 reads CASSFRWVEGNQPQHF. DNA of the CDR3: TGTGCCAGCAGTTTCCGATGGGTGGAGGGCAATCAGCCCCAGCATTTT.

On this clone: Sequence at one end of the junction differs from germline and may be a read error. The gene calls are TRBV7-7 and TRBJ2-5; 12 positions agree with TRBD2. The length of the CDR3 is 14 residues. Germline lookup yields CDR1 SSHAT and CDR2 FNYEAQ (reference sequence). The CDR3 is CASSLTSGGETQYF. CDR3 DNA sequence: TGTGCTAGCAGCTTGACTAGCGGGGGAGAGACCCAGTACTTC.

The chain carries TRBV11-3 and TRBJ1-1; 7 bases match TRBD1. With 3 bases clipped from V and 7 bases from J, the junction kept 5 bases outside the gene matches. Germline V gene lookup returns CDR1 SGHNT and CDR2 YENEEA. This CDR3 region has 13 residues. The CDR3 DNA is TGTGCCAGCAGCTTGAGGACAGGCGGTGAAGCTTTCTTT. This codes for CASSLRTGGEAFF. The entire variable domain, with the rest obtained from reference TRBV11-3 and TRBJ1-1, is as follows: EAGVVQSPRYKIIEKKQPVAFWCNPISGHNTLYWYLQNLGQGPELLIRYENEEAVDDSQLPKDRFSAERLKGVDSTLKIQPAELGDSAVYLCASSLRTGGEAFFGQGTRLTVV.

The chain combines TRBV4-1 with TRBJ2-7; tentatively, D is TRBD1 (6 bases). The ends were cut back, 6 bases at V and 8 bases at J, with 17 bases in the middle. The CDR3 has 13 amino acids. Germline V gene lookup returns CDR1 MGHRA and CDR2 YSYEKL. The CDR3 reads CASRDMAGDKQYF. In nucleotides, the CDR3 is TGCGCCAGCAGAGACATGGCTGGGGACAAGCAGTACTTC.

This sequence joins TRBV5-4 and TRBJ1-1, with 10 bases that match TRBD1. V dropped 4 bases and J dropped 4; count of bases not matched to a gene: 7. The CDR3 is 15 residues long. Germline CDR1 is SGHNT and CDR2 is YYREEE (reference sequence). The CDR3: CASSPTGGAATEAFF. The CDR3 region has the DNA TGTGCCAGCAGCCCGACAGGGGGCGCGGCCACTGAAGCTTTCTTT.

The chain carries TRBV7-9 and TRBJ1-1; 8 bases are a match to TRBD1. Trimming took 4 bases from V and 4 from J; bases not matched to a gene: 2. The germline gives CDR1 SEHNR, CDR2 FQNEAQ (reference sequence). CDR3 length: 13 amino acids. The CDR3 protein is CASSWTGPTEAFF. The CDR3, as DNA: TGTGCCAGCAGCTGGACAGGGCCCACTGAAGCTTTCTTT.

The rearrangement links TRBV5-1 to TRBJ2-7; 7 bases fit TRBD2. Trimming took 4 bases from V and 2 from J; bases not matched to a gene: 6. CDR3 length: 14 residues. The germline V gene has CDR1 SGHRS and CDR2 YFSETQ. In nucleotides, the CDR3 is TGCGCCAGCAGCCCGGGGGGTTCGGCCTACGAGCAGTACTTC. It specifies CASSPGGSAYEQYF.

The chain recombines TRBV19 with TRBJ2-5; 12 bases line up with TRBD1. The CDR3 sequence is 15 residues long. The J segment lost 5 bases and the V segment lost 6 bases, leaving 7 bases of the junction unmatched. The V gene's germline CDR1 is LNHDA and CDR2 SQIVND (reference sequence). Written as DNA, the CDR3 is TGTGCCAGTAGCACCGGGACAGGGGGCGCGGAGACCCAGTACTTC. Amino acid sequence: CASSTGTGGAETQYF.

This chain joins TRBV5-6 and TRBJ1-5; TRBD1 matches at 11 bases. Germline assignment: CDR1 SGHDT and CDR2 YYEEEE. The ends lost 4 bases at V and 0 bases at J; junction bases unmatched: 12. The CDR3 totals 19 residues. The CDR3, as DNA: TGTGCCAGCAGCCCTGGACCGGGACAGGGGGTATATAGCAATCAGCCCCAGCATTTT. Amino acids: CASSPGPGQGVYSNQPQHF.

The chain uses TRBV2 and TRBJ1-2; TRBD1 might be the D (5 bases). V lost 1 base, J lost 8 bases, and 14 bases lay in between. The CDR3 contains 14 residues. Germline CDR1 and CDR2: SNHLY and FYNNEI. In DNA, the CDR3 is TGTGCCAGCAGTGAAGGGGGGGGGACTTGGGGCTACACCTTC. As protein: CASSEGGGTWGYTF.